This T cell receptor (beta chain) was identified during a study of shared clonotypes between healthy human individuals. Study conclusions and caveats: Memory subsets generally showed smaller estimated richness than naive subsets did.

CD45RO negativity and positive selection for CCR7 defined naive CD8 cells, a population that excluded terminally differentiated effector memory CD45RA+ cells. The donors were adults (healthy and HIV-negative) with no recent acute infections or vaccinations. With respect to this clone: Antigen: not known.

CDR1 and CDR2 (germline): MGHRA, YSYEKL. With V trimmed by 3 bases and J by 3 bases, 6 bases remained unmatched. The CDR3 is 16 amino acids. Profiled with immunoSEQ multiplex PCR; TCRdb holds only in-frame clones, not every one. The sample shows around 650,000 clones, 95% to 96% of them seen only once. The chain employs TRBV4-1 and TRBJ2-5, with 11 bases matching TRBD2. The sequence was collected from a woman between 25 and 40 years old in good health. Source material: naive CD8+ T cells sorted from blood. The CDR3 loop is CASSHAPTSGEETQYF. CDR3 DNA sequence: TGCGCCAGCAGCCATGCCCCGACTAGCGGGGAAGAGACCCAGTACTTC.